The 2 T cell receptor beta chains in this list originate from one sample, sequenced in a study of T-cell memory formation after mild COVID-19. In TCRdb, the 5' RACE reads were re-called with MiXCR into one record per CDR3 protein. The sample shows about 190,000 distinct CDR3 sequences, 20% to 25% of them seen only once. The sample was PBMCs or a T cell subset sorted from them (not recorded which). Every receptor here comes from an adult woman who had mild COVID-19 (a few samples of this study predate the infection). Cell type and time point are not known.

The chain is built from TRBV2 and TRBJ2-1; the D gene is possibly TRBD2 (6 bases). This CDR3 is built from 12 residues. With 9 bases removed from V and 4 bases from J, the gap between germline ends came to 10 bases. From germline, CDR1 is SNHLY and CDR2 FYNNEI. The CDR3 DNA sequence: TGTGCCAGGAGGGACTTTTACAATGAGCAGTTCTTC. Its protein is CARRDFYNEQFF.

The chain joins TRBV6-1 to TRBJ1-5, with D tentatively TRBD1 (5 bases). Trimming shortened V by 3 bases and J by 0 bases, and 9 bases separated the two germline ends. The CDR3 loop spans 15 amino acids. The germline gives CDR1 MNHNS, CDR2 SASEGT. CDR3 DNA sequence: TGTGCCAGCAGTGACAGGGTTTCTAGCAATCAGCCCCAGCATTTT. It codes for CASSDRVSSNQPQHF.